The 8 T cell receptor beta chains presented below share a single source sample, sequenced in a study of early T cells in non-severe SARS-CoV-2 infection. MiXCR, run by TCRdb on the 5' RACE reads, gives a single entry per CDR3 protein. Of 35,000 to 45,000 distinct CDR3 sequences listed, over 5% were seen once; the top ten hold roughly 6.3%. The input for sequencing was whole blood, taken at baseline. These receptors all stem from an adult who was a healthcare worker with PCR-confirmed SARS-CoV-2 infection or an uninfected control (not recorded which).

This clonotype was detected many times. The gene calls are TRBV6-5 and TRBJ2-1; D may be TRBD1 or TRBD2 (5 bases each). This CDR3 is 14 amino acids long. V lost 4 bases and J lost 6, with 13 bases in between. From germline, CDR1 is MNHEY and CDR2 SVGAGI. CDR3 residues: CASSFGPGLNEQFF. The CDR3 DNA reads TGTGCCAGCAGTTTTGGCCCGGGGCTCAATGAGCAGTTCTTC.

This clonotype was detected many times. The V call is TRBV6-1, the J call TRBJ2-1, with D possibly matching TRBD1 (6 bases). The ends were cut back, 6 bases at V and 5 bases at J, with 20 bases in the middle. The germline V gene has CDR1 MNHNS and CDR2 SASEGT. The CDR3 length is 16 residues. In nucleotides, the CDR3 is TGTGCCAGCAGCCCTAACCGACGGACAGACAACAATGAGCAGTTCTTC. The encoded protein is CASSPNRRTDNNEQFF.

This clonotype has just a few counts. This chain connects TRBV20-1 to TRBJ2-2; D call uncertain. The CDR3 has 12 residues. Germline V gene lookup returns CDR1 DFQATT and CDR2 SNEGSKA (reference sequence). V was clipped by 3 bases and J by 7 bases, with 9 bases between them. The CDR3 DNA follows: TGCAGTGCTAGGAGTGACGGCGGGGAGCTGTTTTTT. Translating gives CSARSDGGELFF.

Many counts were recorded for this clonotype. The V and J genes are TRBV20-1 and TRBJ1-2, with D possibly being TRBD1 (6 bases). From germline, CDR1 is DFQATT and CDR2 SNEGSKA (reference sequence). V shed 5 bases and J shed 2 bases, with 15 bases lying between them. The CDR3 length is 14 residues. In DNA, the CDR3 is TGCAGTGCTCAACTAAGCGGACAGAACTATGGCTACACCTTC. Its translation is CSAQLSGQNYGYTF.

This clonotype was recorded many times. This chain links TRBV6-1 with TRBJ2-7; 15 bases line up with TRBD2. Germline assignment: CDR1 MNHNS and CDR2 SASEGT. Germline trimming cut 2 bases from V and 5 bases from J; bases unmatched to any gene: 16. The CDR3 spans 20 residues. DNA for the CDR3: TGTGCCAGCAGTGAACGATACCCATCGGGACTAGCGGGAGGAGGAAACGAGCAGTACTTC. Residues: CASSERYPSGLAGGGNEQYF.

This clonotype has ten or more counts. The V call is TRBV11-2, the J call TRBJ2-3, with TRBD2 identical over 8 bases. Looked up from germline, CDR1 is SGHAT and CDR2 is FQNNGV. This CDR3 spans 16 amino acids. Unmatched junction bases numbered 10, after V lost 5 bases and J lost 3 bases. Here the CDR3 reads CASSPREATATDTQYF. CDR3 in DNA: TGTGCCAGCAGCCCGCGGGAGGCCACAGCTACAGATACGCAGTATTTT.

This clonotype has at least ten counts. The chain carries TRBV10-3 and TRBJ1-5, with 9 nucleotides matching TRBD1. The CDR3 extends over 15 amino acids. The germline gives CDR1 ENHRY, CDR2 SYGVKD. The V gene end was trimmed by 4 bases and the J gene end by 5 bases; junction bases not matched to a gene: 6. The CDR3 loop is CAISGGTGTDQPQHF. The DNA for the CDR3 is TGTGCCATCAGTGGGGGGACAGGGACTGATCAGCCCCAGCATTTT.

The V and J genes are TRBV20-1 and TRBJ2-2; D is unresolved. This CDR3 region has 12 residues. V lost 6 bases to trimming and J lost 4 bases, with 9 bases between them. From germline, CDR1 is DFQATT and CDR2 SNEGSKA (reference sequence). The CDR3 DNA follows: TGCAGTGCCAGCCAAGGCACCGGGGAGCTGTTTTTT. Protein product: CSASQGTGELFF.